This passage covers 24 T cell receptor beta chains from one sample sequenced in a study of T-cell memory formation after mild COVID-19. One entry per CDR3 protein, called by TCRdb with MiXCR from the 5' RACE reads. The data contain about 110,000 distinct CDR3 sequences, 15% to 20% of them singletons. Sequences were obtained from PBMCs or a T cell subset sorted from them (not recorded which). The receptors were sampled from a man younger than 35 who had mild COVID-19 (a few samples of this study predate the infection). Cell type and time point are not known.

The rearrangement joins TRBV10-3 to TRBJ1-1; TRBD1 aligns across 9 bases. Germline loops: CDR1 ENHRY, CDR2 SYGVKD. After removal of 10 bases from V and 1 base from J, the junction contained 7 bases not matched to a gene. This CDR3 is 14 amino acids long. The CDR3 loop is CAKGQGWGNTEAFF. CDR3 coding DNA: TGTGCCAAAGGACAGGGGTGGGGGAACACTGAAGCTTTCTTT.

This clonotype was counted only a few times. This sequence joins TRBV3-1 and TRBJ2-5; 8 bases map to TRBD2. Germline assignment: CDR1 LGHDT and CDR2 YNNKEL (reference sequence). J lost 4 bases, V lost 2 bases, and 6 bases had no gene match. The CDR3 spans 15 residues. CDR3 nucleotides: TGTGCCAGCAGCCAACCGGGGGGGCCCACAGAGACCCAGTACTTC. Protein product: CASSQPGGPTETQYF.

CDR3 residues: CASSLSPDGGAFF. The DNA of the CDR3 is TGTGCCAGCAGCTTGAGCCCTGATGGGGGAGCTTTCTTT. The chain employs TRBV5-5 and TRBJ1-1, with TRBD1 as a possible D gene (5 bases). CDR3 length: 13 residues. The V and J ends lost 1 base and 10 bases respectively, with 14 bases between them. CDR1 and CDR2 from the germline V gene are SGHKS and YYEKEE (reference sequence). Complete variable domain (other parts from reference TRBV5-5 and TRBJ1-1): DAGVTQSPTHLIKTRGQQVTLRCSPISGHKSVSWYQQVLGQGPQFIFQYYEKEERGRGNFPDRFSARQFPNYSSELNVNALLLGDSALYLCASSLSPDGGAFFGQGTRLTVV.

The rearrangement joins TRBV29-1 to TRBJ1-2; 10 bases match TRBD1. The trim removed 6 bases at V and 5 bases at J, leaving 6 bases unmatched. Germline CDR1 and CDR2: SQVTM and ANQGSEA. The CDR3 is 13 amino acids. The CDR3 nucleotides are TGCAGCGTCGGGACAGGGGAGGGGTATGGCTACACCTTC. Translation: CSVGTGEGYGYTF.

This clonotype was seen just once. This chain links TRBV5-1 with TRBJ2-3; D remains unclear. Germline V gives CDR1 SGHRS, CDR2 YFSETQ. The CDR3 runs 13 residues. The germline V and J ends were trimmed by 3 bases and 3 bases, with 8 bases remaining between them. CDR3 protein: CASSSRVTDTQYF. CDR3 DNA sequence: TGCGCCAGCAGCTCAAGGGTTACAGATACGCAGTATTTT.

V gene TRBV7-2 combines with J gene TRBJ1-4, with D possibly matching TRBD1 (5 bases). Trimming stripped 2 bases from V and 7 bases from J, with 11 bases between. CDR1 and CDR2 (germline): SGHTA, FQGNSA. CDR3 length: 14 amino acids. The CDR3 is CASSLSRESEKLFF. In DNA, the CDR3 is TGTGCCAGCAGCTTATCCAGGGAGAGTGAAAAACTGTTTTTT.

This clonotype was seen only a few times. CDR3 DNA: TGTGCCACCAGCAGAGATGCCGGACAGGGGTTCAATGAGCAGTTCTTC. It yields the protein CATSRDAGQGFNEQFF. V and J are TRBV15 and TRBJ2-1; 9 bases line up with TRBD1. The J segment lost 6 bases and the V segment lost 0 bases, leaving 6 bases of the junction unmatched. The CDR3 consists of 16 residues. Germline assignment: CDR1 LNHNV and CDR2 YYDKDF (reference sequence).

This clonotype appeared many times. This chain connects TRBV20-1 to TRBJ2-5; D unclear. CDR3 length: 12 residues. Germline CDR1 reads DFQATT; CDR2 reads SNEGSKA (reference sequence). Trimming removed 6 bases at V and 0 bases at J, with 8 bases between. Here the CDR3 reads CSAQRYQETQYF. CDR3 coding DNA: TGCAGTGCCCAGAGGTACCAAGAGACCCAGTACTTC.

This chain links TRBV27 with TRBJ2-1; D is unresolved. Trimming took off 7 bases at V and 7 bases at J, with 14 bases between the two ends. The CDR3 loop spans 13 amino acids. CDR1 MNHEY and CDR2 SMNVEV come from the germline V gene (reference sequence). The CDR3 loop is CASKPVAWNEQFF. CDR3 in DNA: TGTGCCAGCAAGCCGGTCGCGTGGAATGAGCAGTTCTTC.

This clonotype came up a few times. CDR3 sequence: CASRPGPSNQPQHF. Here the CDR3 DNA reads TGCGCCAGCAGGCCGGGTCCAAGCAATCAGCCCCAGCATTTT. The chain joins TRBV5-1 to TRBJ1-5; D is uncertain. Trimming pared 5 bases from V and 1 base from J, leaving 10 bases between. Germline CDR1 SGHRS, CDR2 YFSETQ. The CDR3 sequence is 14 residues long.

This clonotype was counted ten times or more. The chain has TRBV28 and TRBJ2-3, with D possibly being TRBD1 (6 bases). This CDR3 spans 16 amino acids. V lost 4 bases, J lost 0 bases, and 14 bases lay in between. Per the germline V gene, CDR1 is MDHEN and CDR2 is SYDVKM. CDR3 in DNA: TGTGCCAGCAGTTCCCCCGGGACACTGAGCACAGATACGCAGTATTTT. Amino acid sequence: CASSSPGTLSTDTQYF.

CDR3 region: CASSLARPLHF. The CDR3 DNA sequence: TGTGCCAGCAGCCTCGCTCGTCCCCTCCACTTT. V gene TRBV7-9 combines with J gene TRBJ1-6, with no clear D. The CDR3 spans 11 residues. Per germline, CDR1 SEHNR and CDR2 FQNEAQ (reference sequence). Trimming removed 5 bases at V and 13 bases at J, with 9 bases between. Looking up the rest from reference TRBV7-9 and TRBJ1-6 gives the full variable domain: DTGVSQNPRHKITKRGQNVTFRCDPISEHNRLYWYRQTLGQGPEFLTYFQNEAQLEKSRLLSDRFSAERPKGSFSTLEIQRTEQGDSAMYLCASSLARPLHFGNGTRLTVT.

This chain connects TRBV7-6 to TRBJ2-2; 10 bases are shared with TRBD2. The CDR3 is 16 residues long. With 5 bases clipped from V and 5 bases from J, the junction kept 8 bases outside the gene matches. Looked up from germline, CDR1 is SGHVS and CDR2 is FNYEAQ. Here the CDR3 DNA reads TGTGCCAGCAGCCTCCTAGCGGGGGCTGGAACCGGGGAGCTGTTTTTT. It codes for CASSLLAGAGTGELFF.

V and J are TRBV7-2 and TRBJ1-5; D is unresolved. V lost 4 bases and J 5 bases, leaving 9 bases between the germline ends. The CDR3 has 13 amino acids. Germline V lookup: CDR1 SGHTA, CDR2 FQGNSA. The CDR3 here is CASSSDHDQPQHF. The CDR3 DNA is TGTGCCAGCAGCTCTGACCATGATCAGCCCCAGCATTTT.

This clonotype was recorded a few times. CDR3 loop: CASSYSALLAGYTF. CDR3 nucleotide sequence: TGTGCCAGCAGTTACTCAGCCTTGTTGGCGGGCTACACCTTC. The V and J genes are TRBV6-6 and TRBJ1-2, with no clear D. The germline CDR1 and CDR2 sequences are MNHNY and SVGAGI (reference sequence). Trimming left V 0 bases short and J 8 bases short, with 13 bases between. CDR3 size: 14 residues.

This clonotype was observed a few times. CDR3 bases: TGTGCCATCAGTGAGTCGTCGAAAGGTCGCGAGCAGTACGTC. Its protein product is CAISESSKGREQYV. The V and J genes are TRBV10-3 and TRBJ2-7; D unresolved. Deletions cut 0 bases from V and 6 bases from J, with 12 bases between. Germline V gene data show CDR1 as ENHRY and CDR2 as SYGVKD. The CDR3 is 14 residues long.

This clonotype came up many times. The chain carries TRBV7-9 and TRBJ2-3; D is unresolved. CDR1 SEHNR and CDR2 FQNEAQ come from the germline V gene (reference sequence). Trimming stripped 2 bases from V and 2 bases from J, with 8 bases between. This CDR3 comprises 14 residues. The CDR3 sequence is CASSLSATTDTQYF. DNA for the CDR3: TGTGCCAGCAGCTTAAGCGCGACCACAGATACGCAGTATTTT.

This clonotype has a handful of counts. V and J are TRBV3-1 and TRBJ1-5; no clear D gene. The CDR3 contains 13 residues. Trimming took off 5 bases at V and 5 bases at J, with 10 bases between the two ends. In germline, CDR1 is LGHDT, CDR2 YNNKEL (reference sequence). In DNA form, the CDR3 reads TGTGCCAGCAGCGATGGACTTGATCAGCCCCAGCATTTT. It is translated as CASSDGLDQPQHF.

The chain couples TRBV5-1 to TRBJ2-5; weak D call: TRBD2 (5 bases). Germline assignment: CDR1 SGHRS and CDR2 YFSETQ. Trimming took off 1 base at V and 2 bases at J, with 9 bases between the two ends. The CDR3 loop spans 14 amino acids. The CDR3 loop is CASSLIEGQETQYF. The CDR3 bases are TGCGCCAGCAGCTTGATAGAGGGACAAGAGACCCAGTACTTC.

This clonotype was counted between two and nine times. V and J are TRBV7-2 and TRBJ2-5; TRBD2 is a possible D gene (7 bases). The CDR3 spans 14 residues. Looked up from germline, CDR1 is SGHTA and CDR2 is FQGNSA. Trimming removed 3 bases from V and 7 bases from J, with 15 bases in between. CDR3 protein: CASSLVTSRGTQYF. DNA of the CDR3: TGTGCCAGCAGCTTGGTGACTAGCAGGGGGACCCAGTACTTC.

The chain uses TRBV24-1 and TRBJ2-1; possible D gene TRBD2, 5 bases. Trimming pared 2 bases from V and 2 bases from J, leaving 12 bases between. The CDR3 has 16 residues. CDR1 and CDR2 from the germline V gene are KGHDR and SFDVKD. The CDR3 loop is CATSDSMGSTYNEQFF. CDR3 bases: TGTGCCACCAGTGATTCTATGGGGAGCACCTACAATGAGCAGTTCTTC.

This chain links TRBV12-3 or TRBV12-4 with TRBJ2-2; D gene unclear. This CDR3 is built from 16 residues. Deletions cut 6 bases from V and 1 base from J, with 15 bases between. In nucleotides, the CDR3 is TGTGCCAGCAGCTCTTGGGATTCCCTGAACACCGGGGAGCTGTTTTTT. Translation gives CASSSWDSLNTGELFF.

This clonotype has only a few counts. The CDR3 sequence: CASSAGQATNEKLFF. CDR3 DNA: TGTGCCAGCAGCGCCGGACAGGCAACTAATGAAAAACTGTTTTTT. This rearrangement joins TRBV7-9 to TRBJ1-4; 7 bases line up with TRBD1. The length of the CDR3 is 15 residues. Trimming cost V 5 bases and J 0 bases; bases outside gene matches: 3. Germline-derived CDR1 and CDR2 are SEHNR and FQNEAQ (reference sequence).

J is TRBJ1-1 and V is TRBV15, with TRBD1 matching over 10 bases. With V trimmed by 5 bases and J by 5 bases, 14 bases remained unmatched. Germline lookup yields CDR1 LNHNV and CDR2 YYDKDF (reference sequence). CDR3 size: 17 residues. The CDR3 coding sequence is TGTGCCACCAGCGGGGGCGGGACAGGGGCCTCGGGGACTGAAGCTTTCTTT. Its protein is CATSGGGTGASGTEAFF.